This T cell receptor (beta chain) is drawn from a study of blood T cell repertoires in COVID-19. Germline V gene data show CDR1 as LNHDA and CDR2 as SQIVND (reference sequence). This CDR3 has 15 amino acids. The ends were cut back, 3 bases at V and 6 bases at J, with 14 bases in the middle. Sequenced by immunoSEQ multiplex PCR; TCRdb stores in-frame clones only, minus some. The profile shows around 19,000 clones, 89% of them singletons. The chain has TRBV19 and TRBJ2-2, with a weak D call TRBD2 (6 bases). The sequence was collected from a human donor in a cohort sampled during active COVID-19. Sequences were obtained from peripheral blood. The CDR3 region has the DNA TGTGCCAGTAGTATGGTCGGCGGGACGTCCGGGGAGCTGTTTTTT. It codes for CASSMVGGTSGELFF.